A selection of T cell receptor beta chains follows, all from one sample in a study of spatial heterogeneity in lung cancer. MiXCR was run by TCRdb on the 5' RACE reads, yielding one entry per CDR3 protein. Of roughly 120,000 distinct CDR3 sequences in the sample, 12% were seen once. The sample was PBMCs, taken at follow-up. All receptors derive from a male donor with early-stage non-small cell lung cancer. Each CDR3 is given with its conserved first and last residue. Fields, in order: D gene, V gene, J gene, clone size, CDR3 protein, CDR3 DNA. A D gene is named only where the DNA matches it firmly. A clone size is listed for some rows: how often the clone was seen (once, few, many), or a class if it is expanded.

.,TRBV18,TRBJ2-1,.,CASSPSLSEQFF,TGTGCCAGCTCACCATCGCTCAGTGAGCAGTTCTTC
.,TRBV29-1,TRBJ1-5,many,CSVDAARVSNQPQHF,TGCAGCGTTGATGCGGCCAGGGTCAGCAATCAGCCCCAGCATTTT
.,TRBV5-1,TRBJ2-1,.,CASSLETVSYNEQFF,TGCGCCAGCAGCTTGGAGACAGTTTCCTACAATGAGCAGTTCTTC
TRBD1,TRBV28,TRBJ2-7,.,CASSSGTGFSQYEQYF,TGTGCCAGCAGTTCCGGGACAGGGTTTTCGCAGTACGAGCAGTACTTC
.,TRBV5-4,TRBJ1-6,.,CASSSSGPNNSPLHF,TGTGCCAGCAGCTCCTCAGGTCCGAATAATTCACCCCTCCACTTT
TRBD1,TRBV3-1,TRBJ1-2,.,CASSPPGQGVYGYTF,TGTGCCAGCAGCCCTCCCGGACAGGGGGTCTATGGCTACACCTTC
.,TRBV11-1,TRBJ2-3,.,CASSSGLSGTDTQYF,TGTGCCAGCAGTTCCGGACTGAGCGGCACAGATACGCAGTATTTT
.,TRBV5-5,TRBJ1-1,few,CASSLDTGPTAEAFF,TGTGCCAGCAGCTTGGATACAGGCCCGACGGCTGAAGCTTTCTTT
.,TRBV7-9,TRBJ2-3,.,CASSLALADTQYF,TGTGCCAGCAGCTTAGCCCTAGCGGATACGCAGTATTTT
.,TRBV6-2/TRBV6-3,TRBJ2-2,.,CASHPRRTINTGELFF,TGTGCCAGCCACCCCCGACGGACAATCAACACCGGGGAGCTGTTTTTT
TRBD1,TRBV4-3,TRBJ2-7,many,CASSQGGDRADEQYF,TGCGCCAGCAGCCAAGGTGGGGACAGGGCGGACGAGCAGTACTTC
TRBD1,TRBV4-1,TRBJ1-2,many,CASSQPPGQGPIYGYTF,TGCGCCAGCAGCCAACCGCCTGGACAGGGACCTATTTATGGCTACACCTTC
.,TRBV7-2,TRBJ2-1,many,CASSLAQLDRGQFF,TGTGCCAGCAGCTTAGCGCAATTGGACAGAGGGCAGTTCTTC
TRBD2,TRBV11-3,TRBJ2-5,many,CASSTGLAAETQYF,TGTGCCAGCAGCACGGGACTAGCGGCAGAGACCCAGTACTTC
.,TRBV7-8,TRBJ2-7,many,CASSVPRTALSTYEQYF,TGTGCCAGCAGCGTTCCGAGGACAGCCCTATCCACCTACGAGCAGTACTTC
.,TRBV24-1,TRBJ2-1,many,CATSDLRDFYNEQFF,TGTGCCACCAGTGATTTGCGGGATTTCTACAATGAGCAGTTCTTC
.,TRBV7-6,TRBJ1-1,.,CASSFTERTEAFF,TGTGCCAGCAGCTTTACGGAGCGGACTGAAGCTTTCTTT